The 18 T cell receptor beta chains in this list originate from one sample, sequenced in a study of shared clonotypes between healthy human individuals. Here immunoSEQ multiplex PCR was the method, and the copy in TCRdb shows in-frame clones only, minus some. Of about 1.5 million clones listed, 95% to 99% were seen once; the top ten hold roughly 0.42%. Sequenced sample: naive CD4+ T cells sorted from blood. Documented subset: CD45RA+ positively selected. All receptors come from a man aged 25-40 years in good health.

The chain links TRBV7-8 to TRBJ1-5, with 9 bases lining up with TRBD1. CDR3 length: 17 residues. In germline, CDR1 is SGHVS, CDR2 FQNEAQ. The ends lost 5 bases at V and 4 bases at J; junction bases unmatched: 12. Here the CDR3 reads CASSTVMRQGGNQPQHF. The DNA for the CDR3 is TGTGCCAGCAGCACAGTTATGAGACAGGGGGGGAATCAGCCCCAGCATTTT.

The gene calls are TRBV11-2 and TRBJ2-4; TRBD1 matches at 7 bases. The length of the CDR3 is 13 residues. The germline CDR1 and CDR2 sequences are SGHAT and FQNNGV. V lost 3 bases, J lost 5 bases, and 1 base stayed unmatched. CDR3 sequence reads: CASSLDRQNIQYF. As DNA, the CDR3 is TGTGCCAGCAGCTTGGACAGGCAAAACATTCAGTACTTC.

This chain links TRBV28 with TRBJ1-1; TRBD1 is a possible D gene (6 bases). CDR3 length: 15 residues. Per the germline V gene, CDR1 is MDHEN and CDR2 is SYDVKM. The V and J ends lost 5 bases and 5 bases respectively, with 18 bases between them. CDR3 sequence: CASSLAGGRWTEAFF. The CDR3 region has the DNA TGTGCCAGCAGTCTCGCGGGGGGCCGATGGACTGAAGCTTTCTTT.

This rearrangement joins TRBV28 to TRBJ2-7; D remains ambiguous. V shed 8 bases and J shed 3 bases, with 8 bases lying between them. CDR3 size: 11 residues. Germline V gives CDR1 MDHEN, CDR2 SYDVKM. In DNA, the CDR3 is TGTGCCAGCCTTGAAGACTACGAGCAGTACTTC. Translation: CASLEDYEQYF. Together with reference TRBV28 and TRBJ2-7, the CDR3 gives the full variable domain: DVKVTQSSRYLVKRTGEKVFLECVQDMDHENMFWYRQDPGLGLRLIYFSYDVKMKEKGDIPEGYSVSREKKERFSLILESASTNQTSMYLCASLEDYEQYFGPGTRLTVT.

J is TRBJ1-3 and V is TRBV9; 7 positions agree with TRBD1. J gave up 0 bases and V 2 bases, and 2 bases lay outside the gene matches. Germline values: CDR1 SGDLS, CDR2 YYNGEE. The CDR3 length is 15 residues. The CDR3 DNA follows: TGTGCCAGCAGCGTGACAGGGTTCTCTGGAAACACCATATATTTT. Encoded protein: CASSVTGFSGNTIYF.

This rearrangement joins TRBV9 to TRBJ2-7; 8 bases line up with TRBD2. The CDR3 sequence is 14 residues long. CDR1 SGDLS and CDR2 YYNGEE come from the germline V gene. Trimming cost V 4 bases and J 7 bases; bases outside gene matches: 10. The CDR3 is CASSRAGVLMEQYF. In nucleotides, the CDR3 is TGTGCCAGCAGCCGAGCGGGAGTACTTATGGAGCAGTACTTC.

The chain employs TRBV7-8 and TRBJ2-1, with D possibly matching TRBD2 (5 bases). Germline CDR1 SGHVS, CDR2 FQNEAQ. Trimming removed 6 bases from V and 2 bases from J, with 20 bases in between. The CDR3 runs 17 residues. The CDR3 loop is CASSLQKRTLAYNEQFF. CDR3 nucleotide sequence: TGTGCCAGCAGTTTGCAAAAGCGGACCCTTGCCTACAATGAGCAGTTCTTC.

The CDR3 DNA reads as TGTGCCAGCAGTACCACGTTGACTAGCGGGAGGAAGAACGAGCAGTACTTC. The encoded protein is CASSTTLTSGRKNEQYF. The chain is built from TRBV28 and TRBJ2-7; 13 bases map to TRBD2. V shed 5 bases, J shed 5 bases, and the junction held 12 bases outside the gene matches. The germline V gene encodes CDR1 MDHEN and CDR2 SYDVKM. This CDR3 comprises 17 residues.

The rearrangement links TRBV6-5 to TRBJ2-3; TRBD2 aligns across 11 bases. The CDR3 is 14 residues long. The V segment lost 9 bases and the J segment 4 bases; nucleotides outside the gene matches: 6. CDR1 is MNHEY and CDR2 is SVGAGI in the germline V gene. As DNA, the CDR3 is TGTGCCAGTAGCCTAGCGGGAGGACCAGATACGCAGTATTTT. Encoded protein: CASSLAGGPDTQYF.

The V call is TRBV19, the J call TRBJ2-3; 13 bases line up with TRBD2. V trimming: 4 bases; J trimming: 1 base; junction bases outside the gene matches: 11. CDR1 LNHDA and CDR2 SQIVND come from the germline V gene (reference sequence). This CDR3 spans 19 amino acids. Here the CDR3 DNA reads TGTGCCAGTAGTACGCATCACCGGACTAGCGGGAGAGGCACAGATACGCAGTATTTT. Its protein product is CASSTHHRTSGRGTDTQYF.

In the case of this clone: A read error may produce the germline difference seen at one junction end. The V and J genes are TRBV2 and TRBJ2-3; tentative D call: TRBD2 (5 bases). The CDR3 has 12 residues. CDR1 is SNHLY and CDR2 is FYNNEI in the germline V gene. The CDR3 reads CASREAEDTQYF. CDR3 coding DNA: TGTGCCAGCAGGGAAGCGGAAGATACGCAGTATTTT.

The chain couples TRBV21-1 to TRBJ2-5; TRBD2, the table's D call, lacks a check against the DNA. TRBV21-1 is designated a pseudogene. CDR3 length: 17 residues. CDR3 loop: CASSFFWLAGNQETQYF. In nucleotides, the CDR3 is TGTGCCAGCAGCTTCTTCTGGCTAGCGGGGAATCAAGAGACCCAGTACTTC.

The rearrangement uses TRBV6-1 and TRBJ2-5; tentatively, D is TRBD1 or TRBD2 (5 bases each). Germline values: CDR1 MNHNS, CDR2 SASEGT. Trimming removed 11 bases from V and 2 bases from J, with 12 bases in between. This CDR3 has 12 amino acids. The CDR3 nucleotides are TGTGCCTCGGCGTGGGGGCAAGAGACCCAGTACTTC. Protein product: CASAWGQETQYF.

V gene TRBV5-1 combines with J gene TRBJ1-1; a possible D gene is TRBD1 (6 bases). Germline V gives CDR1 SGHRS, CDR2 YFSETQ. This CDR3 has 15 residues. V was pared by 3 bases and J by 1 base, with 13 bases between. The CDR3 DNA follows: TGCGCCAGCAGCTCCAGATCACAGGGGAACACTGAAGCTTTCTTT. It is translated as CASSSRSQGNTEAFF.

This clone showed up just once. The gene calls are TRBV19 and TRBJ2-7; D unresolved. Germline V gene data show CDR1 as LNHDA and CDR2 as SQIVND (reference sequence). V dropped 4 bases and J dropped 6 bases, with 13 bases sitting between them. This CDR3 has 13 amino acids. The CDR3 nucleotides are TGTGCCAGTAGTACAGGACGACGTGGCGAGCAGTACTTC. Translation gives CASSTGRRGEQYF.

This rearrangement joins TRBV5-1 to TRBJ2-1, with D perhaps given as TRBD1 or TRBD2 (5 bases each). Germline CDR1 and CDR2: SGHRS and YFSETQ. This CDR3 is 16 amino acids long. Trimming took off 2 bases at V and 6 bases at J, with 18 bases between the two ends. Here the CDR3 reads CASSFSQGGGGNEQFF. The CDR3, as DNA: TGCGCCAGCAGCTTCAGTCAGGGTGGAGGAGGCAATGAGCAGTTCTTC.

This sequence joins TRBV5-1 and TRBJ2-1; 12 bases align to TRBD2. Unmatched junction bases numbered 3, after V lost 0 bases and J lost 8 bases. The CDR3 spans 15 residues. Looked up from germline, CDR1 is SGHRS and CDR2 is YFSETQ. The CDR3 sequence: CASSLETSGSYEQFF. CDR3 in DNA: TGCGCCAGCAGCTTGGAGACTAGCGGGAGTTATGAGCAGTTCTTC.

On this clone: Other DNA sequences in the sample encode the same CDR3. The chain employs TRBV7-2 and TRBJ1-4, with TRBD1 matching 10 bases. After removal of 4 bases from V and 5 bases from J, the junction contained 4 bases not matched to a gene. The CDR3 runs 15 residues. Germline lookup yields CDR1 SGHTA and CDR2 FQGNSA. The CDR3 is CASSSDRGRNEKLFF. The CDR3 nucleotides are TGTGCCAGCAGCTCAGACAGGGGGCGGAATGAAAAACTGTTTTTT.